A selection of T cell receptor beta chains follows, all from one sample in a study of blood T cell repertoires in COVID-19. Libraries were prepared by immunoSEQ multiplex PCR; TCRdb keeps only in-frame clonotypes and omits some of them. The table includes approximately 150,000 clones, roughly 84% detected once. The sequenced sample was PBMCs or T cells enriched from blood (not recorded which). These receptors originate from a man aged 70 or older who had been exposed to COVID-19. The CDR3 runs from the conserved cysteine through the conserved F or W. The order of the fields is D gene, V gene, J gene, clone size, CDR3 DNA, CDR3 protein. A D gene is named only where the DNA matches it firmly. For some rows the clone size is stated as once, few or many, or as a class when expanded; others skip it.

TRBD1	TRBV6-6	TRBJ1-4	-	TGTGCCAGCAGTCCAAACCGGGACAGGCCCGAAAAACTGTTTTTT	CASSPNRDRPEKLFF
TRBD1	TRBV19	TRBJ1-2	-	TGTGCCAGTAACGCTCGACAGGGGGCGCGGAGGAACTATGGCTACACCTTC	CASNARQGARRNYGYTF
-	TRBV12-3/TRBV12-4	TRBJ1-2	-	TGTGCCAGCAGTGGACAGCTTCCCGCCTACACCTTC	CASSGQLPAYTF
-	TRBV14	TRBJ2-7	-	TGTGCCAGCAGCGTTACCAGGCAGGCGGGCGAGCAGTACTTC	CASSVTRQAGEQYF
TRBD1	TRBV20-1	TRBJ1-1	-	TGCAGTGCTAGTCCGGGACAGGGTTCGAACACTGAAGCTTTCTTT	CSASPGQGSNTEAFF
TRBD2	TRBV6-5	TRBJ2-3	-	TGTGCCAGCAGAAGACTAGCGGGGGGCCCAGATACGCAGTATTTT	CASRRLAGGPDTQYF
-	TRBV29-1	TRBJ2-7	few	TGCAGCGTCGGGACTTCTGGCTTCTACGAGCAGTACTTC	CSVGTSGFYEQYF
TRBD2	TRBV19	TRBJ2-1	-	TGTGCCAGTAGTATTCAATTAGCCGGACTAGCGGGGGCGAGCTCCTACAATGAGCAGTTCTTC	CASSIQLAGLAGASSYNEQFF
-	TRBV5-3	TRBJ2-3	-	TGTGCCAGAAGCTTCACCCTCGGTCCCCGGCCGAGGGATACGCAGTATTTT	CARSFTLGPRPRDTQYF
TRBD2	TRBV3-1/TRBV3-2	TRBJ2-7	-	TGTGCCAGCAGCAGCCCTGGACTAGCGGGCCCTTACGAGCAGTACTTC	CASSSPGLAGPYEQYF
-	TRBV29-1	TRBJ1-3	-	TGCAGCGTTGTACTTGGCTCTGGAAACACCATATATTTT	CSVVLGSGNTIYF
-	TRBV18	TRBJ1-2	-	TGTGCCAGCTCACCAAGGACTGGGGGGAAAAGTACCTTC	CASSPRTGGKSTF
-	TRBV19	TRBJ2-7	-	TGTGCCAGTAGTAATACGGGGGTCTACGAGCAGTACTTC	CASSNTGVYEQYF
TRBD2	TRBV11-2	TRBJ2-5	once	TGTGCCAGCAGCTTACCTAGCGGGAGTTATCGAGAGACCCAGTACTTC	CASSLPSGSYRETQYF
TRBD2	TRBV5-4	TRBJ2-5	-	TGTGCCAGCACAAGGACTAGCGGGAGAAAAGAGACCCAGTACTTC	CASTRTSGRKETQYF
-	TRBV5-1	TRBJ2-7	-	TGCGCCAGCAGCCCCTCCGCCTACGAGCAGTACTTC	CASSPSAYEQYF
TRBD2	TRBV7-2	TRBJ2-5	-	TGTGCCAGCAGCTTAATCGTTGGCGGGGGGGCCGGAGAGACCCAGTACTTC	CASSLIVGGGAGETQYF
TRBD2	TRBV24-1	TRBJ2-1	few	TGTGCCACCAGTGACCGCACTAGCGGGAGGGCCGGTGGTGAGCAGTTCTTC	CATSDRTSGRAGGEQFF
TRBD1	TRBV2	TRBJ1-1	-	TGTGCCAGCCACCGGGACAGGCCAGTCAAGAACACTGAAGCTTTCTTT	CASHRDRPVKNTEAFF
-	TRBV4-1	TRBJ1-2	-	TGCGCCAGCAGCCAATGGGACTGGGGCCCTAACTATGGCTACACCTTC	CASSQWDWGPNYGYTF
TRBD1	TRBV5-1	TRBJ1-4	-	TGCGCCAGCAGCCTACAGGGGGTGGGAGAAAAACTGTTTTTT	CASSLQGVGEKLFF
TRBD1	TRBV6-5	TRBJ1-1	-	TGTGCCAGCAGGCCTTCAGGGGGCCCTGAAGCTTTCTTT	CASRPSGGPEAFF
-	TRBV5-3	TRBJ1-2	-	TGTGCCATCCTCAGGGGACAAGAAAAGTTCAGCAACTATGGCTACACCTTC	CAILRGQEKFSNYGYTF
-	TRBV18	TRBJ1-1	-	TGTGCCAGCTCCGGGACACAGAACACTGAAGCTTTCTTT	CASSGTQNTEAFF
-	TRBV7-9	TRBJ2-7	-	TGTGCCAGCAGCTTAATCCGGGACATTTCAATCTACGAGCAGTACTTC	CASSLIRDISIYEQYF
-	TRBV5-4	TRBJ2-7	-	TGTGCCAGCAGCTCCCGCGCGGGAAATTACGAGCAGTACTTC	CASSSRAGNYEQYF
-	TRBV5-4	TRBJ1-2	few	TGTGCCAGCAGCTCGGACAAAGCTAACTATGGCTACACCTTC	CASSSDKANYGYTF
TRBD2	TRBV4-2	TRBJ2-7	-	TGTGCCAGCAGCCAAGATCCGGGGGGGAGGCCCTACGAGCAGTACTTC	CASSQDPGGRPYEQYF
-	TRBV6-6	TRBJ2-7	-	TGTGCCAGCAGCCTACCCCCGCACGAGCAGTACTTC	CASSLPPHEQYF
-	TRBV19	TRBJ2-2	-	TGTGCCAGTACCCCCCCGGGAGTTAACACCGGGGAGCTGTTTTTT	CASTPPGVNTGELFF
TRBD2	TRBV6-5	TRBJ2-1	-	TGTGCCAGCAGTTACGCCCGGGGGGACAATGAGCAGTTCTTC	CASSYARGDNEQFF
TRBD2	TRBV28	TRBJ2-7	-	TGTGCCAGCAGTTCTGCCGGCGGGAGCTCCTACGAGCAGTACTTC	CASSSAGGSSYEQYF
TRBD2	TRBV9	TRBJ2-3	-	TGTGCCAGCAACCCGGGGGGGCGAGATACGCAGTATTTT	CASNPGGRDTQYF
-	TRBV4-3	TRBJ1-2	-	TGCGCCAGCAGCCAAGATCTCGGTGGCTACACCTTC	CASSQDLGGYTF
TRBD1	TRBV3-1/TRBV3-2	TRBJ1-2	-	TGTGCCAGCAGCCGAGAGGGACAGGCCTTGGAGGTTTTC	CASSREGQALEVF
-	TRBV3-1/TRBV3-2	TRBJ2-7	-	TGTGCCAGCAGCCCAACCGGGGGGCATCGCTACGAGCAGTACTTC	CASSPTGGHRYEQYF
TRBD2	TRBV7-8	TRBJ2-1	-	TGTGCCAGCGGAAAGACTAGCGGTGGGTTCAATGAGCAGTTCTTC	CASGKTSGGFNEQFF
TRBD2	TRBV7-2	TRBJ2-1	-	TGTGCCAGCAGCTTAGCACCTGCCGGGACTACTGGTATCAATGAGCAGTTCTTC	CASSLAPAGTTGINEQFF
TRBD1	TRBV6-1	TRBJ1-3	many	TGTGCCAGCAGTGGACGACAGGGGGCAGCTGGAAACACCATATATTTT	CASSGRQGAAGNTIYF